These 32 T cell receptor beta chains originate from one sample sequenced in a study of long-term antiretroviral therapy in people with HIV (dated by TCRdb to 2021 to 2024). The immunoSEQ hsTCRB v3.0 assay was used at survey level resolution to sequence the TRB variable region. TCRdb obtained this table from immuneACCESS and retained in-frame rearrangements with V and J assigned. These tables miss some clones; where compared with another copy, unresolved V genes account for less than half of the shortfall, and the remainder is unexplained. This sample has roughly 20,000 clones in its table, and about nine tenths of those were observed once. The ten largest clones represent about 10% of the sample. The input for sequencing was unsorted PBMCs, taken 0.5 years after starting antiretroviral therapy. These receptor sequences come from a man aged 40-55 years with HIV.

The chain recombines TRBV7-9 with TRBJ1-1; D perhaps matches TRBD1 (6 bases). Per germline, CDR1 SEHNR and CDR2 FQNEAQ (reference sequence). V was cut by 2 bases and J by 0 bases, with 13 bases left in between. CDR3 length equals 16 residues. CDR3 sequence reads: CASSLSGGGLNTEAFF. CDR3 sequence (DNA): TGTGCCAGCAGCTTAAGCGGGGGGGGCCTGAACACTGAAGCTTTCTTT.

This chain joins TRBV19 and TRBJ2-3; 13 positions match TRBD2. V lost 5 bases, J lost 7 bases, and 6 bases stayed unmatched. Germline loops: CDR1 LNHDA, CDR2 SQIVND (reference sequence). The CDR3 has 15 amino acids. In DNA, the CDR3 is TGTGCCAGTAGTTCTACTAGCGGGGGGGGTTATACGCAGTATTTT. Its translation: CASSSTSGGGYTQYF.

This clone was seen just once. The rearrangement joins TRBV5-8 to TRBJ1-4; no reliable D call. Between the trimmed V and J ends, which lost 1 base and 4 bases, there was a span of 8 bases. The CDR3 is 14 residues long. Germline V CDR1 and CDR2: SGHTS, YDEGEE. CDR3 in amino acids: CASSLKGFNEKLFF. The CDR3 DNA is TGTGCCAGCAGCTTGAAGGGTTTTAATGAAAAACTGTTTTTT.

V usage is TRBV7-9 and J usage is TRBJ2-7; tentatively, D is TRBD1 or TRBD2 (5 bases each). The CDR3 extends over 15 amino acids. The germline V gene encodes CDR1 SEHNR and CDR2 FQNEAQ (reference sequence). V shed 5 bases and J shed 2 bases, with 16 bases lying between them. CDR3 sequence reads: CASSPDPGTTYEQYF. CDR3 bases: TGTGCCAGCAGCCCGGATCCGGGGACCACCTACGAGCAGTACTTC.

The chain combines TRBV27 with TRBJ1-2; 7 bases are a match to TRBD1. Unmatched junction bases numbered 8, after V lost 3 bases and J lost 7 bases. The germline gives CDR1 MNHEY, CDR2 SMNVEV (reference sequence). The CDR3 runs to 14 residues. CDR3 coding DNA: TGTGCCAGCAGTTTGGACAGGTGGTTGGCTGGCTACACCTTC. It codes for CASSLDRWLAGYTF.

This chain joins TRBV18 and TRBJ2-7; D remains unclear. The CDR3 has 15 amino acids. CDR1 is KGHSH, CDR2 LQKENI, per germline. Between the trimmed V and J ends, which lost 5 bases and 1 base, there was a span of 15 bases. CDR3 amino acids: CASSISGSQSYEQYF. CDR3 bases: TGTGCCAGCTCAATCTCAGGTTCCCAATCCTACGAGCAGTACTTC.

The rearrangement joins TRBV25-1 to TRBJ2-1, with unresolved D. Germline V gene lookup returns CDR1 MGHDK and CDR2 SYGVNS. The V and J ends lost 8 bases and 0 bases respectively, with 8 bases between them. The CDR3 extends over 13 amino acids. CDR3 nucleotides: TGTGCCAGCCGCTCGGTCTCCTACAATGAGCAGTTCTTC. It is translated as CASRSVSYNEQFF.

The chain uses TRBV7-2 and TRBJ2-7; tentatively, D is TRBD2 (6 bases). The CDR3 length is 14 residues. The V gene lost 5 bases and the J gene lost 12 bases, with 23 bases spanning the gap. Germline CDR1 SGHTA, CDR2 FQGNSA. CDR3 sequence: CASSDSGLKMMAYF. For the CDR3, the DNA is TGTGCCAGCAGCGACTCGGGACTTAAGATGATGGCGTACTTC.

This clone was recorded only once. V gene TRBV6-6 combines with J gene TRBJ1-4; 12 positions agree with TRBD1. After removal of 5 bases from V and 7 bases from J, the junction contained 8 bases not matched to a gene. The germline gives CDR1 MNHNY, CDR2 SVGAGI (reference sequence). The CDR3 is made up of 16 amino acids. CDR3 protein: CASSTGQGAGSEKLFF. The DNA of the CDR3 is TGTGCCAGCAGTACGGGACAGGGGGCGGGGAGTGAAAAACTGTTTTTT.

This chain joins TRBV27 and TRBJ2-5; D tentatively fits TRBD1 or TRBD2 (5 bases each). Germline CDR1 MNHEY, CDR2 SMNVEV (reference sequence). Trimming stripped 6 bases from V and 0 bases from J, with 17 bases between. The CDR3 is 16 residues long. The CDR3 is CASSPFRGTHQETQYF. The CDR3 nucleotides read TGTGCCAGCAGCCCCTTCAGAGGGACCCACCAAGAGACCCAGTACTTC.

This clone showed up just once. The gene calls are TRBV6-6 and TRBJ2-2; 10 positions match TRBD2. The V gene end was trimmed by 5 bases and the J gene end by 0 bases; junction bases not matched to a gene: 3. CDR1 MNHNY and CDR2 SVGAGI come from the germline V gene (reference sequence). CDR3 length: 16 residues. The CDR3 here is CASSPGLATNTGELFF. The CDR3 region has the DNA TGTGCCAGCAGTCCGGGACTAGCGACGAACACCGGGGAGCTGTTTTTT.

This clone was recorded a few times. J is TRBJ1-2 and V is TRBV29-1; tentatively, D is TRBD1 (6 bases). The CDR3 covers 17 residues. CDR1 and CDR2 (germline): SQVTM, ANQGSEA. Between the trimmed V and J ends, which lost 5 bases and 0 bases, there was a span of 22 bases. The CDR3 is CSVSGGSDQRTNYGYTF. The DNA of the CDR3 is TGCAGCGTTTCGGGGGGCAGCGACCAACGAACTAACTATGGCTACACCTTC.

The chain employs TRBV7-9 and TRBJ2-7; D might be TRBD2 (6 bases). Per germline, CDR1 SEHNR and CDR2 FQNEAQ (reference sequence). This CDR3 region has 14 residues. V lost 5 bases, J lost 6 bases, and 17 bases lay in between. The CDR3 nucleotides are TGTGCCAGCAGCAAGGGAGGACCACAGGTCGAGCAGTACTTC. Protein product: CASSKGGPQVEQYF.

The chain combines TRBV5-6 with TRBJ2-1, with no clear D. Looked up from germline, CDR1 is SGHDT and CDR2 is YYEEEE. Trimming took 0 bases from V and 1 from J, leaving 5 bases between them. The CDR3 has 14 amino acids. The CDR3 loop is CASSLEQSYNEQFF. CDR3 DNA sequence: TGTGCCAGCAGCTTGGAACAGTCCTACAATGAGCAGTTCTTC.

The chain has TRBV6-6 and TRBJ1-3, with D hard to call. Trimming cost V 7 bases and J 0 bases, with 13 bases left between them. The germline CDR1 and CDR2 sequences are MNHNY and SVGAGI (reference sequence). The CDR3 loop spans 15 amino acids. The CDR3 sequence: CASTEGAYSGNTIYF. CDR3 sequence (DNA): TGTGCCAGCACAGAAGGCGCCTACTCTGGAAACACCATATATTTT.

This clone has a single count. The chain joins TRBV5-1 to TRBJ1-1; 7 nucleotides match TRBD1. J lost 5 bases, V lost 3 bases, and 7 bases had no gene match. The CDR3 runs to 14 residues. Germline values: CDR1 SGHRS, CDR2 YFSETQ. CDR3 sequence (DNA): TGCGCCAGCAGCTCGGGGGGGGACAGTACTGAAGCTTTCTTT. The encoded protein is CASSSGGDSTEAFF.

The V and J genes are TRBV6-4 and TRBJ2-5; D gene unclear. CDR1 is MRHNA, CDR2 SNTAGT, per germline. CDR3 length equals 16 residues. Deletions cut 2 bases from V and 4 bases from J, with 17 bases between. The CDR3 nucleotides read TGTGCCAGCAGTGACCCATGCGCCCCGTTGGGAGAGACCCAGTACTTC. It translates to CASSDPCAPLGETQYF.

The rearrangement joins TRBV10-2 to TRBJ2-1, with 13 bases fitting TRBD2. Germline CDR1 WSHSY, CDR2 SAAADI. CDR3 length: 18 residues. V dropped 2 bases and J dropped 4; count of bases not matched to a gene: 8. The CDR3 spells CASSEVPGTSGIYNEQFF. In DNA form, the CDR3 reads TGCGCCAGCAGTGAGGTCCCCGGGACTAGCGGGATATACAATGAGCAGTTCTTC.

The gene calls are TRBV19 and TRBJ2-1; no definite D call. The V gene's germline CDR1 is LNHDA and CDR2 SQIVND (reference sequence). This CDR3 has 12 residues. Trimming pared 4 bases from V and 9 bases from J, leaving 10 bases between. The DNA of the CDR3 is TGTGCCAGTAGTAAGGGTGATGCTGAGCAGTTCTTC. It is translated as CASSKGDAEQFF.

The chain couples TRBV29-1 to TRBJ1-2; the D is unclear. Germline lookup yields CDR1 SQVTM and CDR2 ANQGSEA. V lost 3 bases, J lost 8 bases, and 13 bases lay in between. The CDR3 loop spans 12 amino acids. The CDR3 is CSVDQGRGGYTF. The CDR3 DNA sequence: TGCAGCGTTGATCAAGGGAGAGGCGGCTACACCTTC. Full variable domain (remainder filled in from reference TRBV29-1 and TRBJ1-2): SAVISQKPSRDICQRGTSLTIQCQVDSQVTMMFWYRQQPGQSLTLIATANQGSEATYESGFVIDKFPISRPNLTFSTLTVSNMSPEDSSIYLCSVDQGRGGYTFGSGTRLTVV.

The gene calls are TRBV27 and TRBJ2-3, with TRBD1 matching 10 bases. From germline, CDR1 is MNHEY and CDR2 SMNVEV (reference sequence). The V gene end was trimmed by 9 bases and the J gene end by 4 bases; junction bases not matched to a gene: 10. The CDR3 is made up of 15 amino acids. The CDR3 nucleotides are TGTGCCAGAGACAGGGGGCGATCAGATCCAGATACGCAGTATTTT. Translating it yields CARDRGRSDPDTQYF.

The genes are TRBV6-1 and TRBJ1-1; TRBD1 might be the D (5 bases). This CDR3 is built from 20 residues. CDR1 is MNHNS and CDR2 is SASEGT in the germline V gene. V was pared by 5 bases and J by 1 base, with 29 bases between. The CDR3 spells CASSKGLFSGSLGGNTEAFF. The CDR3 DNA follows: TGTGCCAGCAGTAAAGGCTTATTCAGTGGTTCCCTTGGGGGGAACACTGAAGCTTTCTTT.

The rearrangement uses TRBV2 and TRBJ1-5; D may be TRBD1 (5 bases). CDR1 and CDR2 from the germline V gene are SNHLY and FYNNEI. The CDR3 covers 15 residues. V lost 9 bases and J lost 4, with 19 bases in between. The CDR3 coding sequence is TGTGCCAGTGCGTTAGGAGGGGTCCTTAATCAGCCCCAGCATTTT. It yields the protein CASALGGVLNQPQHF.

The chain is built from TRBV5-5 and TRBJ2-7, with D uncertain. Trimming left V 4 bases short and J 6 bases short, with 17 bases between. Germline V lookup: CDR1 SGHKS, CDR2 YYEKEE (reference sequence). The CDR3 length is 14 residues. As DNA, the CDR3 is TGTGCCAGCAGCCCTTCACCTCCGGCGTTCGAGCAGTACTTC. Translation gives CASSPSPPAFEQYF.

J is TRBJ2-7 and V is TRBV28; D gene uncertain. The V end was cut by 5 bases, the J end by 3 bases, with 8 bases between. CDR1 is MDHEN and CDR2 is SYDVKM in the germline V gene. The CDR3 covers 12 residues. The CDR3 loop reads CASSSSRYEQYF. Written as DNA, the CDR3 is TGTGCCAGCAGTAGCAGCCGCTACGAGCAGTACTTC.

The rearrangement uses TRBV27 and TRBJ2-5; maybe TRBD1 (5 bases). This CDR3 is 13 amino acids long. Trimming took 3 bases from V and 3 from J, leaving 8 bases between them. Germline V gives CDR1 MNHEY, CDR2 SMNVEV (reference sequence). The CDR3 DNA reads TGTGCCAGCAGTTTCGCCAGGGAAGAGACCCAGTACTTC. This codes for CASSFAREETQYF.

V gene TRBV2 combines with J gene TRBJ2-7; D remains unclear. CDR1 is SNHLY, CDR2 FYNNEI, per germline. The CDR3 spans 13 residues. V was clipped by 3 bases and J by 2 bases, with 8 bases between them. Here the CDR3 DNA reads TGTGCCAGCAGTGATGCCGTTCCCTACGAGCAGTACTTC. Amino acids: CASSDAVPYEQYF.

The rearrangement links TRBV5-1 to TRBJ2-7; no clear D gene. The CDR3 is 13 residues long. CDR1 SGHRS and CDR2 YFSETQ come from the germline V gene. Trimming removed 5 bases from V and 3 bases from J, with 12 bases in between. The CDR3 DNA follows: TGCGCCAGCAGTCCGGACGGTGACTACGAGCAGTACTTC. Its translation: CASSPDGDYEQYF.

For the CDR3, the DNA is TGTGCCAGCAGTGAAGAGACCCAGTACTTC. It translates to CASSEETQYF. This sequence joins TRBV2 and TRBJ2-5; D uncertain. Germline V gene data show CDR1 as SNHLY and CDR2 as FYNNEI. The CDR3 totals 10 residues. Trimming took 1 base from V and 6 from J, leaving 0 bases between them.

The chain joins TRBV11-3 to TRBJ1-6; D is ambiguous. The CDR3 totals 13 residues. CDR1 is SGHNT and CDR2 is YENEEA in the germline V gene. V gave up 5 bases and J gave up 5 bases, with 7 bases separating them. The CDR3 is CASSLTNNSPLHF. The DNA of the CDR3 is TGTGCCAGCAGCCTAACTAATAATTCACCCCTCCACTTT.

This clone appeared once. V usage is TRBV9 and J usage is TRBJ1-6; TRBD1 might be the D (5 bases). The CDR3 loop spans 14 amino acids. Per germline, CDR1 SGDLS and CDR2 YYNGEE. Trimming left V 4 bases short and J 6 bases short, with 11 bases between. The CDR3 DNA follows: TGTGCCAGCAGCACTGACAGATTTAATTCACCCCTCCACTTT. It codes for CASSTDRFNSPLHF.

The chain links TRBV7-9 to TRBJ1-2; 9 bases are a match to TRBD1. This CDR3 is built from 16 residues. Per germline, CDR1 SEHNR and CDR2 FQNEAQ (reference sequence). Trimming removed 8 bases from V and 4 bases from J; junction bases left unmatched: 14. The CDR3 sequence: CASASLAGQGIYGYTF. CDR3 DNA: TGTGCCAGCGCCTCCTTGGCGGGACAGGGAATCTATGGCTACACCTTC.